The following is a T cell receptor beta chain sequence with its context. CDR3 length: 12 amino acids. From germline, CDR1 is MNHEY and CDR2 SVGAGI. TCRdb derives one entry per CDR3 protein from the 5' RACE reads, leaving out DNA. In all, the sample yields approximately 300,000 distinct CDR3 sequences. This entry belongs to a study of monozygotic twins with inflammatory bowel disease. Sequencing used blood. The receptor was isolated from a human donor with ulcerative colitis or Crohn's disease, or a healthy co-twin of an affected twin (not recorded which). The rearrangement links TRBV6-5 to TRBJ1-2; TCRdb returns TRBD1, unconfirmable since there is no DNA. CDR3 in amino acids: CASKVGQIGYTF.